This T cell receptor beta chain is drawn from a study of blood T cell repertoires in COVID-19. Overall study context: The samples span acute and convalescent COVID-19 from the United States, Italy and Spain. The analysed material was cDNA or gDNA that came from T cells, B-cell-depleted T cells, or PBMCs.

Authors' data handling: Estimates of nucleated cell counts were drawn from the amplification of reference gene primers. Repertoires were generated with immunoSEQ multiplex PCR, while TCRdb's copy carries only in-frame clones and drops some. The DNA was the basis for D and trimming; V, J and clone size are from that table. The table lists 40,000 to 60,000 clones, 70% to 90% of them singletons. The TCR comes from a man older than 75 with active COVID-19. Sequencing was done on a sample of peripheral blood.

This CDR3 reads CASSHRDKTKRDQETQYF. Here the CDR3 DNA reads TGTGCCAGCAGCCACCGGGATAAGACTAAGCGGGATCAAGAGACCCAGTACTTC. The chain couples TRBV5-8 to TRBJ2-5, with 7 bases matching TRBD2. The CDR3 runs to 18 residues. Germline-derived CDR1 and CDR2 are SGHTS and YDEGEE. V lost 4 bases to trimming and J lost 2 bases; unmatched junction nucleotides: 17.